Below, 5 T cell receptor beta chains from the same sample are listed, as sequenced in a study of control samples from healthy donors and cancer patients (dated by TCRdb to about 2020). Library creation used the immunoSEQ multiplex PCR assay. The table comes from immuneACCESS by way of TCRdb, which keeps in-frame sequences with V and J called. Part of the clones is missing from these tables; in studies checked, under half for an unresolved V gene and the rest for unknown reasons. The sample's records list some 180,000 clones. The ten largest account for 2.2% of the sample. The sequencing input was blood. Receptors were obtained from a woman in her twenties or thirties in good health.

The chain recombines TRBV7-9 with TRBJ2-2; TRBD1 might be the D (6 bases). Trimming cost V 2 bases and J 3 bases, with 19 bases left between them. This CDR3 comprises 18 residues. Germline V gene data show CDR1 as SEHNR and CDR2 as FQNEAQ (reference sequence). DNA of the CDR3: TGTGCCAGCAGCTTATACCCGGGACAACCACCTTACACCGGGGAGCTGTTTTTT. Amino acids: CASSLYPGQPPYTGELFF. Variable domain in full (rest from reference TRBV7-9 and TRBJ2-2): DTGVSQNPRHKITKRGQNVTFRCDPISEHNRLYWYRQTLGQGPEFLTYFQNEAQLEKSRLLSDRFSAERPKGSFSTLEIQRTEQGDSAMYLCASSLYPGQPPYTGELFFGEGSRLTVL.

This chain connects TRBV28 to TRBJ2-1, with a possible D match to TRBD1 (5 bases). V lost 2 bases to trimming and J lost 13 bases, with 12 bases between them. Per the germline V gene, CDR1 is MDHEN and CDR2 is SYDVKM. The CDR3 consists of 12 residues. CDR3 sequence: CASSLVQGSQFF. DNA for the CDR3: TGTGCCAGCAGTTTAGTTCAGGGATCTCAGTTCTTC. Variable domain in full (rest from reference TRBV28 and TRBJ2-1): DVKVTQSSRYLVKRTGEKVFLECVQDMDHENMFWYRQDPGLGLRLIYFSYDVKMKEKGDIPEGYSVSREKKERFSLILESASTNQTSMYLCASSLVQGSQFFGPGTRLTVL.

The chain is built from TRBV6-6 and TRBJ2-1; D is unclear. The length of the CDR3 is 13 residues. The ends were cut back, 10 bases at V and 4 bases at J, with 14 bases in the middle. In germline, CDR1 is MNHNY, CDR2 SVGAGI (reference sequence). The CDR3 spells CATVGSTYNEQFF. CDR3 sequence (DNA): TGTGCCACCGTGGGGTCAACTTACAATGAGCAGTTCTTC.

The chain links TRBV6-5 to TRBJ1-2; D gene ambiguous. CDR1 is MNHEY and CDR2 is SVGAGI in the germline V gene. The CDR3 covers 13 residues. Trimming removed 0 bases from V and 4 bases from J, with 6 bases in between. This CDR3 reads CASSYSGGYGYTF. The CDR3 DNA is TGTGCCAGCAGTTACTCCGGTGGCTATGGCTACACCTTC.

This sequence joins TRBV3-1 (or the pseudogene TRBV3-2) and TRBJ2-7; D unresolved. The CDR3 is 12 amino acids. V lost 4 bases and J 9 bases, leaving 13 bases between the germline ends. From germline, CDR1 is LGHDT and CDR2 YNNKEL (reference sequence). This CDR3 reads CASSRSDAGQYF. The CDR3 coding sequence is TGTGCCAGCAGCCGATCGGACGCCGGGCAGTACTTC.